This section outlines one TCR beta chain sequence together with its context. The specificity of this receptor is unknown. Within one base of it there is no much larger clone, and no base qualities were kept. V and J are truncated by 0 bases and 7 bases respectively, leaving an intervening sequence of 13 bases. The CDR3 starts with the cysteine, ends with the phenylalanine, and has 14 residues. Of the read, only the CDR3 DNA is kept; its 42 bases are in frame from base 1. CDR1 and CDR2, looked up from the germline V gene, are SGHAT and FQNNGV. The method was the immunoSEQ multiplex PCR assay. The table was pulled from immuneACCESS by TCRdb, which kept in-frame rearrangements only. Such tables lose some clones; where checked, under half of the loss comes from unresolved V genes, and the rest has no known cause. Present in this sample are 90,000 to 130,000 clones, about 83% of which were seen just once. Together, the top ten hold 4% to 6% of the sample.

The sample comes from a study of PD-1 blockade in mismatch repair-deficient tumors (dated by TCRdb to 2016 to 2017). General notes on the study: Between September 2013 and September 2016, the trial enrolled around 86 consecutive patients with approximately 11 mismatch repair-deficient cancer types, every one of whom had been previously treated and was progressing. Tumor-associated T cell clones were tracked in the peripheral blood of patients responding to PD-1 blockade by deep sequencing of TCR CDR3 regions. General study outcomes and caveats: Tumor-resident clones, often undetectable in blood before treatment, expanded rapidly after pembrolizumab and then contracted, generally before radiologic responses.

Mismatch repair deficiency was established in every enrolled patient by polymerase chain reaction or immunohistochemistry. TCR sequencing was carried out for three patients who responded to pembrolizumab therapy. In the phase II trial, pembrolizumab PD-1 blockade was tested prospectively in advanced mismatch repair-deficient cancers, no matter which tissue of origin the cancers came from. Peripheral blood T cell samples were gathered serially, both before PD-1 blockade started and at multiple time points afterward. The timing of each blood sample was reported as weeks after the first dose of pembrolizumab.

The rearrangement joined TRBV11-2 to TRBJ2-7, with the D gene uncertain. This receptor was obtained from an adult with mismatch repair-deficient cancer. Sequenced here: peripheral blood, sampled more than 58 weeks after starting pembrolizumab. CDR3 protein: CASSLEGMRSEQYF. The sequenced DNA: TGTGCCAGCAGCTTAGAGGGTATGCGTTCAGAGCAGTACTTC. Where the CDR3 stops, the reference TRBV11-2 and TRBJ2-7 genes take over; the full variable domain is EAGVAQSPRYKIIEKRQSVAFWCNPISGHATLYWYQQILGQGPKLLIQFQNNGVVDDSQLPKDRFSAERLKGVDSTLKIQPAKLEDSAVYLCASSLEGMRSEQYFGPGTRLTVT.